Each of the 8 T cell receptor beta chains below was sequenced from the same sample in a study of blood T cell repertoires in COVID-19. Here immunoSEQ multiplex PCR was the method, and the copy in TCRdb shows in-frame clones only, minus some. This table holds about 170,000 clones, around four fifths found once. Sequencing was carried out using peripheral blood. These receptors all come from a woman between 65 and 79 years old who had recovered from COVID-19.

This clone is a singleton in its sample. This rearrangement joins TRBV12-3 or TRBV12-4 to TRBJ2-2; D is unclear. This CDR3 has 13 residues. Between the trimmed V and J ends, which lost 8 bases and 1 base, there was a span of 8 bases. The CDR3 DNA sequence: TGTGCCAGCGGGCAACTGAACACCGGGGAGCTGTTTTTT. This encodes CASGQLNTGELFF.

The rearrangement joins TRBV18 to TRBJ1-2; D uncertain. The CDR3 runs 12 residues. V lost 4 bases and J lost 3, with 6 bases in between. Germline V gene data show CDR1 as KGHSH and CDR2 as LQKENI. The CDR3 sequence is CASSRQDYGYTF. The CDR3 DNA sequence: TGTGCCAGCTCACGGCAGGACTATGGCTACACCTTC.

This clone appeared a single time. J is TRBJ2-3 and V is TRBV6-2 or TRBV6-3; no clear D. The CDR3 runs to 15 residues. CDR1 and CDR2 (germline): MNHEY, SVGEGT. The V end was cut by 7 bases, the J end by 6 bases, with 20 bases between. CDR3 in amino acids: CASNPRRYEEDTQYF. The CDR3, as DNA: TGTGCCAGCAACCCCCGCCGGTACGAAGAGGATACGCAGTATTTT.

As concerns this clone: The germline gene is not matched at one end of the junction; a read error may be the cause. This sequence joins TRBV7-7 and TRBJ2-2; no clear D. The CDR3 runs to 14 residues. CDR1 is SSHAT, CDR2 FNYEAQ, per germline (reference sequence). In DNA, the CDR3 is TGTGCTAGCAGCCCCCGAGTTGACACCGGGGAGCTGTTTTTT. Translation: CASSPRVDTGELFF. The full variable domain, rest sourced from reference TRBV7-7 and TRBJ2-2, is GAGVSQSPRYKVTKRGQDVTLRCDPISSHATLYWYQQALGQGPEFLTYFNYEAQPDKSGLPSDRFSAERPEGSISTLTIQRTEQRDSAMYRCASSPRVDTGELFFGEGSRLTVL.

The chain uses TRBV5-4 and TRBJ1-6; no firm D call. The CDR3 covers 13 residues. Germline CDR1 is SGHNT and CDR2 is YYREEE (reference sequence). Trimming left V 4 bases short and J 7 bases short, with 9 bases between. The CDR3 DNA reads TGTGCCAGCAGCGAAACGGGGAATTCACCCCTCCACTTT. Encoded protein: CASSETGNSPLHF.

The rearrangement joins TRBV7-2 to TRBJ2-5, with TRBD1 identical over 11 bases. The germline V gene encodes CDR1 SGHTA and CDR2 FQGNSA. This CDR3 is 15 amino acids long. V lost 5 bases to trimming and J lost 4 bases; unmatched junction nucleotides: 6. The chain's CDR3 is CASSTRTGGAETQYF. The DNA of the CDR3 is TGTGCCAGCAGCACCCGGACAGGGGGCGCAGAGACCCAGTACTTC.

The gene calls are TRBV19 and TRBJ2-7, with D tentatively TRBD2 (6 bases). Trimming pared 3 bases from V and 6 bases from J, leaving 9 bases between. In germline, CDR1 is LNHDA, CDR2 SQIVND (reference sequence). The CDR3 is 12 amino acids. Here the CDR3 reads CASSMEGGEQYF. For the CDR3, the DNA is TGTGCCAGTAGTATGGAGGGTGGCGAGCAGTACTTC.

The chain combines TRBV2 with TRBJ1-2; 10 bases agree with TRBD1. Germline CDR1 and CDR2: SNHLY and FYNNEI. The CDR3 extends over 15 amino acids. J lost 8 bases, V lost 3 bases, and 9 bases had no gene match. CDR3 DNA: TGTGCCAGCAGTGAGCTGGACAGGGGGGGATACGGCTACACCTTC. Translation gives CASSELDRGGYGYTF.